This entry is about one T cell receptor beta chain. The antigen is not known. The CDR3 spans 14 residues. CDR1 is SGHVS and CDR2 is FQNEAQ in the germline V gene. V lost 5 bases and J lost 1, with 11 bases in between. The method was immunoSEQ multiplex PCR; TCRdb's version includes in-frame clones alone and lacks a portion of them. The sample has tens of thousands of clones, roughly 84% seen once. Thawed PBMCs were FACS-sorted into unstimulated CD4+CD25+CD127- regulatory T cells, CD4+CD25- non-regulatory cells, CD4 and CD8 cells. The sample comes from a study of Tregs in tolerant kidney transplant recipients. The study, taken as a whole, reports: Validation in larger populations is needed because few patients were studied. Tregs expanded with activated donor B cells seemed most donor-specific.

Sample: CD4+ T cells from blood. This TCR was sampled from a human donor in good health. J is TRBJ2-5 and V is TRBV7-8; D is undetermined. The CDR3 DNA is TGTGCCAGCAGCCGTTCTGGCGGCCAAGAGACCCAGTACTTC. This translates into CASSRSGGQETQYF.